This T cell receptor beta chain originates from a study of T cell responses to AZD1222 COVID-19 vaccine. Regarding the study as a whole: AZD1222 recipients seropositive at baseline numbered only 5 to 7. Spike as a whole was targeted by vaccine-associated CD4 TCRs, dominant at 160-218 and 743-854. The donor group comprised mostly white British people and more females; the analysis possibly underestimated clonal diversity.

Here immunoSEQ multiplex PCR was the method, and the copy in TCRdb shows in-frame clones only, minus some. This sample has roughly 150,000 clones, with about 90% found just once. Second-dose groups at about 4 or about 12 weeks were pooled. There are 15 residues in the CDR3. Deletions cut 4 bases from V and 2 bases from J, with 12 bases between. Germline V gene sequence: CDR1 MNHEY, CDR2 SVGEGT. Remarks on this clone: The antigen is unknown.

The sample here was peripheral blood, taken 28 days after the second AZD1222 dose. The chain is built from TRBV6-2 or TRBV6-3 and TRBJ2-1; the D gene is possibly TRBD2 (6 bases). The clonotype originates from an adult who received the AZD1222 COVID-19 vaccine. The CDR3 nucleotides read TGTGCCAGCAGTTCGGGGGACGGACCCTACAATGAGCAGTTCTTC. Translating it yields CASSSGDGPYNEQFF.